The 20 T cell receptor beta chains presented below share a single source sample, sequenced in a study of shared clonotypes between healthy human individuals. Assay: immunoSEQ multiplex PCR; the TCRdb copy retains only in-frame clones and omits some. This table has about 580,000 clones, roughly 98% appearing once. The naive CD8 population came from CD45RO-negative cells selected for CCR7, without terminally differentiated effector memory CD45RA+ cells. Sample: naive CD8+ T cells sorted from blood. The receptor set was obtained from a man in his thirties or forties in good health.

The V gene is TRBV6-5, the J gene TRBJ2-2; D not resolved. V was pared by 0 bases and J by 3 bases, with 8 bases between. The CDR3 spans 15 residues. The V gene's germline CDR1 is MNHEY and CDR2 SVGAGI. The CDR3 coding sequence is TGTGCCAGCAGTTACTCGCGCGGAGACACCGGGGAGCTGTTTTTT. Its translation: CASSYSRGDTGELFF.

CDR3 coding DNA: TGTGCCAGCAGCGCAGCGAACGCTGAGCAGTTCTTC. Translated, it gives CASSAANAEQFF. The V gene is TRBV9, the J gene TRBJ2-1; D ambiguous. Trimming took 3 bases from V and 9 from J, leaving 10 bases between them. The germline V gene encodes CDR1 SGDLS and CDR2 YYNGEE. The CDR3 spans 12 residues.

The chain is built from TRBV7-9 and TRBJ2-7; 11 nucleotides align to TRBD2. The CDR3 is made up of 15 amino acids. Looked up from germline, CDR1 is SEHNR and CDR2 is FQNEAQ (reference sequence). Trimming removed 4 bases from V and 0 bases from J; junction bases left unmatched: 2. The CDR3 bases are TGTGCCAGCAGCTCGGGACTAGCGGCCTCCTACGAGCAGTACTTC. Its protein product is CASSSGLAASYEQYF.

This clone was seen once. The V gene is TRBV11-2, the J gene TRBJ2-1; D remains unclear. V lost 2 bases and J lost 5, with 4 bases in between. From germline, CDR1 is SGHAT and CDR2 FQNNGV. The CDR3 has 12 residues. CDR3 DNA: TGTGCCAGCAGCTTATATGACAATGAGCAGTTCTTC. This codes for CASSLYDNEQFF.

V gene TRBV27 combines with J gene TRBJ2-2; 10 nucleotides agree with TRBD2. The V gene end was trimmed by 7 bases and the J gene end by 4 bases; junction bases not matched to a gene: 9. This CDR3 contains 16 residues. Per the germline V gene, CDR1 is MNHEY and CDR2 is SMNVEV (reference sequence). DNA of the CDR3: TGTGCCAGCACCGTGACTAGCGGGTCCCCCACCGGGGAGCTGTTTTTT. Translation: CASTVTSGSPTGELFF.

The chain joins TRBV5-1 to TRBJ2-2; 9 bases agree with TRBD1. The germline CDR1 and CDR2 sequences are SGHRS and YFSETQ. The V gene end was trimmed by 4 bases and the J gene end by 4 bases; junction bases not matched to a gene: 17. This CDR3 contains 19 residues. The CDR3 spells CASSLPSQRTGDSTGELFF. CDR3 coding DNA: TGCGCCAGCAGCCTTCCCTCACAACGGACAGGGGACTCCACCGGGGAGCTGTTTTTT.

The rearrangement links TRBV7-2 to TRBJ2-2; 8 nucleotides agree with TRBD2. With V trimmed by 2 bases and J by 7 bases, 12 bases remained unmatched. CDR1 and CDR2 (germline): SGHTA, FQGNSA. The CDR3 has 17 amino acids. This CDR3 reads CASSLNHLTGGYGELFF. In DNA, the CDR3 is TGTGCCAGCAGCTTAAATCATTTGACGGGAGGGTACGGGGAGCTGTTTTTT.

The genes are TRBV4-3 and TRBJ2-1; D is uncertain. The length of the CDR3 is 16 residues. V shed 0 bases and J shed 1 base, with 10 bases lying between them. Germline loops: CDR1 LGHNA, CDR2 YSLEER. Here the CDR3 DNA reads TGCGCCAGCAGCCAAGATAGAGGTCCGTCCTACAATGAGCAGTTCTTC. It yields the protein CASSQDRGPSYNEQFF.

The chain uses TRBV6-1 and TRBJ2-7, with D hard to call. The germline CDR1 and CDR2 sequences are MNHNS and SASEGT. This CDR3 region has 10 residues. Trimming removed 5 bases from V and 7 bases from J, with 6 bases in between. The CDR3 spells CASSSQEQYF. CDR3 bases: TGTGCCAGCAGTAGCCAAGAGCAGTACTTC.

This clone was recorded only once. The chain carries TRBV11-2 and TRBJ2-3, with 14 bases fitting TRBD2. Germline V CDR1 and CDR2: SGHAT, FQNNGV. CDR3 size: 17 residues. The V gene end was trimmed by 3 bases and the J gene end by 3 bases; junction bases not matched to a gene: 5. Here the CDR3 reads CASSFPTSGRATDTQYF. As DNA, the CDR3 is TGTGCCAGCAGCTTCCCGACTAGCGGGAGGGCGACAGATACGCAGTATTTT. Combining the CDR3 with reference TRBV11-2 and TRBJ2-3 gives the whole variable domain EAGVAQSPRYKIIEKRQSVAFWCNPISGHATLYWYQQILGQGPKLLIQFQNNGVVDDSQLPKDRFSAERLKGVDSTLKIQPAKLEDSAVYLCASSFPTSGRATDTQYFGPGTRLTVL.

This clone appeared a single time. Within the sample, other DNA sequences also encode this same CDR3. The rearrangement uses TRBV9 and TRBJ2-7, with TRBD1 identical over 7 bases. This CDR3 is built from 14 residues. CDR1 is SGDLS, CDR2 YYNGEE, per germline. V trimming: 3 bases; J trimming: 2 bases; junction bases outside the gene matches: 5. The CDR3 DNA reads TGTGCCAGCAGCGGATCAGGGGGACCCTACGAGCAGTACTTC. This translates into CASSGSGGPYEQYF.

The gene calls are TRBV9 and TRBJ2-7; D is possibly TRBD1 (6 bases). V was pared by 8 bases and J by 2 bases, with 17 bases between. CDR3 length equals 14 residues. In germline, CDR1 is SGDLS, CDR2 YYNGEE. The CDR3 is CASSFRTETYEQYF. The DNA for the CDR3 is TGTGCCAGTAGCTTCCGGACAGAAACCTACGAGCAGTACTTC.

The chain carries TRBV30 and TRBJ2-2, with D perhaps TRBD2 (5 bases). CDR1 GTSNPN and CDR2 SVGIG come from the germline V gene (reference sequence). The CDR3 contains 13 residues. The CDR3 loop reads CGREGANTGELFF. CDR3 bases: TGTGGCCGTGAGGGCGCGAACACCGGGGAGCTGTTTTTT. The full variable domain, its missing parts supplied by reference TRBV30 and TRBJ2-2, is SQTIHQWPATLVQPVGSPLSLECTVEGTSNPNLYWYRQAAGRGLQLLFYSVGIGQISSEVPQNLSASRPQDRQFILSSKKLLLSDSGFYLCGREGANTGELFFGEGSRLTVL.

This clone was detected once. The chain links TRBV6-6 to TRBJ1-1, with 12 bases lining up with TRBD1. The CDR3 contains 16 residues. Per germline, CDR1 MNHNY and CDR2 SVGAGI (reference sequence). The junction had 7 bases not matched to a gene; V was cut back by 5 bases and J by 3 bases. The CDR3 loop is CASSLPGQGAHTEAFF. CDR3 nucleotides: TGTGCCAGCAGTCTACCGGGACAGGGGGCGCACACTGAAGCTTTCTTT.

V usage is TRBV7-3 and J usage is TRBJ2-7; D possibly corresponds to TRBD2 (5 bases). Trimming removed 1 base at V and 2 bases at J, with 9 bases between. CDR3 length equals 14 residues. From germline, CDR1 is SGHTA and CDR2 FQGTGA. This chain's CDR3 is CASSLMPGTYEQYF. CDR3 coding DNA: TGTGCCAGCAGCTTAATGCCCGGGACCTACGAGCAGTACTTC.

Comments on this clone: One end of the junction does not line up with germline, which may come from a read error. V gene TRBV7-7 combines with J gene TRBJ2-7; TRBD2 matches 11 bases. Germline CDR1 and CDR2: SSHAT and FNYEAQ (reference sequence). This CDR3 is built from 15 residues. CDR3 in amino acids: CASSPGTSGGLEQYF. The CDR3 nucleotides are TGTGCTAGCAGCCCCGGGACTAGCGGCGGCCTCGAGCAGTACTTC. Looking up the rest from reference TRBV7-7 and TRBJ2-7 gives the full variable domain: GAGVSQSPRYKVTKRGQDVTLRCDPISSHATLYWYQQALGQGPEFLTYFNYEAQPDKSGLPSDRFSAERPEGSISTLTIQRTEQRDSAMYRCASSPGTSGGLEQYFGPGTRLTVT.

The V gene is TRBV10-2, the J gene TRBJ2-1, with 8 positions matching TRBD2. This CDR3 contains 14 residues. The V and J ends lost 5 bases and 3 bases, in that order; junction bases with no gene match: 3. Germline V CDR1 and CDR2: WSHSY, SAAADI. The CDR3 bases are TGCGCCAGCAGTTCGAGCGGGAGCTACAATGAGCAGTTCTTC. Translated: CASSSSGSYNEQFF.

V is TRBV5-1 and J is TRBJ2-3, with D unresolved. CDR3 length: 15 residues. CDR1 SGHRS and CDR2 YFSETQ come from the germline V gene. The V end was cut by 0 bases, the J end by 0 bases, with 8 bases between. The CDR3 DNA reads TGCGCCAGCAGCTTGGAAGTTCCTAGCACAGATACGCAGTATTTT. It specifies CASSLEVPSTDTQYF.

The chain has TRBV7-2 and TRBJ2-7; 7 nucleotides match TRBD2. This CDR3 region has 16 residues. Germline V lookup: CDR1 SGHTA, CDR2 FQGNSA. V was clipped by 5 bases and J by 4 bases; unmatched bases: 14. CDR3 loop: CASSPPGGYGTYEQYF. CDR3 DNA sequence: TGTGCCAGCAGCCCCCCCGGGGGGTATGGGACTTACGAGCAGTACTTC.

The chain recombines TRBV7-8 with TRBJ2-5; D is unresolved. From germline, CDR1 is SGHVS and CDR2 FQNEAQ. V lost 8 bases and J lost 5, with 12 bases in between. This CDR3 spans 12 amino acids. CDR3 DNA sequence: TGTGCCAGCCGAAACCACCTGGAGACCCAGTACTTC. Protein: CASRNHLETQYF.